Sequencing of this T cell receptor (beta chain) was carried out in a study of T cells expressing NK-cell markers. Study context: Cells sorted as CD3+CD56+NKG2C+, CD3+CD56+NKG2C- and CD3+CD56-NKG2C+ T cells supplied the TCR beta repertoires.

Findings and limits, study-wide: Several donors' CD3+CD56-NKG2C+ cells were dominated by the same clonotypes.

With the 5' RACE reads reprocessed, TCRdb shows one record per CDR3 protein and no DNA. This sample's clone table lists about 150,000 distinct CDR3 sequences. Notes on this clonotype: What it binds is unknown.

Per germline, CDR1 LNHDA and CDR2 SQIVND (reference sequence). The CDR3 has 15 residues. The chain couples TRBV19 to TRBJ1-2; there is no DNA to check the TCRdb D call of TRBD1. Sequencing was carried out using blood T cells: a sorted CD56 or NKG2C T cell subset, CD4+ or CD8+ T cells, or bulk PBMC T cells (not recorded which). The receptor was derived from a man aged 18-30 years in good health. The CDR3 loop is CASSMRTGPSYGYTF.